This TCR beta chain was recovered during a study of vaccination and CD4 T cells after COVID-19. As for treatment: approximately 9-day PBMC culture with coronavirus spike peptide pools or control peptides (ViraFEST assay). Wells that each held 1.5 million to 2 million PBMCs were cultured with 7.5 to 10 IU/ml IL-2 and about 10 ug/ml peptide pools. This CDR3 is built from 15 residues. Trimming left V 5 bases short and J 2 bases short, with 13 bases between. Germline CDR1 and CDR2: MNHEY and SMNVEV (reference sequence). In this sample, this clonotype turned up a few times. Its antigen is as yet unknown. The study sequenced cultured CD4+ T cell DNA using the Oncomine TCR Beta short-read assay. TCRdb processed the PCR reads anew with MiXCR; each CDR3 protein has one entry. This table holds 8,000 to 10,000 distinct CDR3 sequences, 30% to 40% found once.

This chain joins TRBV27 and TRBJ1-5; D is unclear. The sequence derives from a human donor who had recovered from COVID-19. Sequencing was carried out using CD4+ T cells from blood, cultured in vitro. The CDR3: CASSPNIRGNQPQHF. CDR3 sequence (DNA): TGTGCCAGCAGTCCAAACATAAGGGGCAATCAGCCCCAGCATTTT.